This paragraph reports one T cell receptor beta chain. The sample contains more than one DNA sequence encoding this CDR3. TCRdb's table, derived via immunoSEQ multiplex PCR, lists solely in-frame clones and lacks some. The repertoire includes about 99,000 clones, about four fifths of them detected once, and more than 10% sits in the top ten. This sample was taken from a study of blood T cell repertoires in COVID-19. Study-wide background: The samples span acute and convalescent COVID-19 from the United States, Italy and Spain. PBMCs, B-cell-depleted T cells, or T cells were the source of the cDNA or gDNA that made up the material.

Sequenced sample: peripheral blood. The clonotype was recovered from a human donor in a cohort sampled during active COVID-19.

CDR3 in amino acids: CASSLPGTGVEKLFF. The CDR3, as DNA: TGTGCCAGCAGCTTACCGGGGACAGGGGTCGAAAAACTGTTTTTT. V and J are TRBV7-2 and TRBJ1-4; TRBD1 agrees at 10 bases. V lost 2 bases to trimming and J lost 8 bases; unmatched junction nucleotides: 5. The germline gives CDR1 SGHTA, CDR2 FQGNSA. This CDR3 comprises 15 residues.